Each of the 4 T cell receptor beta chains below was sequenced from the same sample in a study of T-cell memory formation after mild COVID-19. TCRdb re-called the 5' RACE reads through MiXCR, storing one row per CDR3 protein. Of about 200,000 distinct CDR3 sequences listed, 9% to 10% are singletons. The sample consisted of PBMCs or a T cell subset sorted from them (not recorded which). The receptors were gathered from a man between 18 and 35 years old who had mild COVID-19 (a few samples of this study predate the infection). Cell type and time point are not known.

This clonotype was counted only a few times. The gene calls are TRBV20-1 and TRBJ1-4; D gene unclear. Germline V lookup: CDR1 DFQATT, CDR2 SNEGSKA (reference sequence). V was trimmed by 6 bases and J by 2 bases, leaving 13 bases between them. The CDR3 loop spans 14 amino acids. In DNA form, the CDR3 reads TGCAGTGCCCCCAAAGGAGGTACTAATGAAAAACTGTTTTTT. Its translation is CSAPKGGTNEKLFF.

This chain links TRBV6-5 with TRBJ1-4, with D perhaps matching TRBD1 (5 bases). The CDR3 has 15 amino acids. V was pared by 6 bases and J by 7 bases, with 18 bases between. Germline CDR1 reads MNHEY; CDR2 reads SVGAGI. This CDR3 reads CASRQQGGLSEKLFF. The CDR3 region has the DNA TGTGCCAGCAGACAGCAGGGAGGTCTGAGTGAAAAACTGTTTTTT.

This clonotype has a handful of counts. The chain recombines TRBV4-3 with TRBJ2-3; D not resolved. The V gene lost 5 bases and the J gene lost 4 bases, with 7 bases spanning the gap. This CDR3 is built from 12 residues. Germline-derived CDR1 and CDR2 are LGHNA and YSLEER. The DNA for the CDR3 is TGCGCCAGCAGCAACCTGCCAGATACGCAGTATTTT. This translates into CASSNLPDTQYF.

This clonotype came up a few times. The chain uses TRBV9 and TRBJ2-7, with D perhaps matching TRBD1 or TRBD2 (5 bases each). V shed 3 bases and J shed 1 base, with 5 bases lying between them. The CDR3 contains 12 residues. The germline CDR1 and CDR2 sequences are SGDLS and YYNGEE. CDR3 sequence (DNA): TGTGCCAGCAGCGGGGGGTCCTACGAGCAGTACGTC. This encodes CASSGGSYEQYV.